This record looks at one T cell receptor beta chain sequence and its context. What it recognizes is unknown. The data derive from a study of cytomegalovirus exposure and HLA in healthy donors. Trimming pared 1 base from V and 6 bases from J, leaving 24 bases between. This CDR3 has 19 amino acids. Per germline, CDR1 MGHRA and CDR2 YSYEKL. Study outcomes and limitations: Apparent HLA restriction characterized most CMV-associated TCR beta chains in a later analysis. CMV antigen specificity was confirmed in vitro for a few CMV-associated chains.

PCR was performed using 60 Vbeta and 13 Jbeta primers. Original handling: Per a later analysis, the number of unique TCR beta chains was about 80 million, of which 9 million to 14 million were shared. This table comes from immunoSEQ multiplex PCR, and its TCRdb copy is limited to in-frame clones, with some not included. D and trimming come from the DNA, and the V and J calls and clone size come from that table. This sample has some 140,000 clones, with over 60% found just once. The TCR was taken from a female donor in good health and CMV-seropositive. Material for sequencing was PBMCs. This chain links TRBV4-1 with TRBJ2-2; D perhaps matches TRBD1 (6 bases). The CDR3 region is CASSQVKRQEIPWAGELFF. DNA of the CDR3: TGCGCCAGCAGCCAAGTTAAAAGACAGGAGATCCCCTGGGCCGGGGAGCTGTTTTTT.